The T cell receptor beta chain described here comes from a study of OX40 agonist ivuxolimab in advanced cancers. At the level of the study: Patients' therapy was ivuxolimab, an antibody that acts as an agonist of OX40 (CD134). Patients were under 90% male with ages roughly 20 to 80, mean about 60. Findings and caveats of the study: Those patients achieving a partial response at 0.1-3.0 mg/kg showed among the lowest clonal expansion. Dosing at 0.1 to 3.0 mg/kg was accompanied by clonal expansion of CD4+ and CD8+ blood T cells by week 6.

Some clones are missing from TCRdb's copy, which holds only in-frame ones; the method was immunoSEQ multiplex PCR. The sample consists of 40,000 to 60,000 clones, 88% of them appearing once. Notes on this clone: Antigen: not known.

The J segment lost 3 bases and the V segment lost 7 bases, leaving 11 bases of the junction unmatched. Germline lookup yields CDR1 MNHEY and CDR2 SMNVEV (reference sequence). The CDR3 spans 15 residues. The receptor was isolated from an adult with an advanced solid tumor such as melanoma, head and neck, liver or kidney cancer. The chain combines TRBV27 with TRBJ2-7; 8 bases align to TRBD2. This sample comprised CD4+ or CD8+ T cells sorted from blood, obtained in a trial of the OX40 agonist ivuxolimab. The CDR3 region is CASTPGGVGSYEQYF. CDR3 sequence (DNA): TGTGCCAGCACCCCCGGGGGGGTCGGGAGCTACGAGCAGTACTTC.